The 22 T cell receptor beta chains below all came from one sample that was sequenced in a study of T cell changes during pregnancy in multiple sclerosis. Generated by immunoSEQ multiplex PCR, the TCRdb table keeps only in-frame clones and is missing some. Of tens of thousands of clones in the sample, 92% were seen once. This material consisted of peripheral blood, taken in the second trimester of pregnancy. These TCRs come from a female donor with multiple sclerosis, enrolled in a pregnancy study.

The chain has TRBV29-1 and TRBJ1-2, with 10 bases fitting TRBD1. The CDR3 has 14 amino acids. CDR1 is SQVTM and CDR2 is ANQGSEA in the germline V gene. V shed 2 bases, J shed 5 bases, and the junction held 5 bases outside the gene matches. In nucleotides, the CDR3 is TGCAGCGTTGAAAGACAGGGGGCTGAGTATGGCTACACCTTC. As protein: CSVERQGAEYGYTF.

This chain uses TRBV2 with TRBJ2-7; 8 positions agree with TRBD1. The junction had 6 bases not matched to a gene; V was cut back by 3 bases and J by 5 bases. The CDR3 sequence is 14 residues long. Germline V CDR1 and CDR2: SNHLY, FYNNEI. The CDR3 nucleotides are TGTGCCAGCAGTGAGGGGGCAGGGGGCCACGAGCAGTACTTC. Protein product: CASSEGAGGHEQYF.

The chain recombines TRBV30 with TRBJ2-2; D is unclear. V lost 1 base, J lost 2 bases, and 2 bases lay in between. Germline CDR1 reads GTSNPN; CDR2 reads SVGIG (reference sequence). The CDR3 has 12 amino acids. The CDR3 sequence is CAWSANTGELFF. The CDR3 nucleotides are TGTGCCTGGAGTGCAAACACCGGGGAGCTGTTTTTT.

The J gene is TRBJ1-1, the V gene TRBV15; TRBD1 is a possible D gene (5 bases). Germline CDR1 and CDR2: LNHNV and YYDKDF (reference sequence). CDR3 size: 14 residues. Trimming cost V 5 bases and J 2 bases, with 12 bases left between them. In DNA form, the CDR3 reads TGTGCCACCAGCCCCCGGCAGGGAAACACTGAAGCTTTCTTT. Translation: CATSPRQGNTEAFF. Full variable domain (outside the CDR3, taken from reference TRBV15 and TRBJ1-1): DAMVIQNPRYQVTQFGKPVTLSCSQTLNHNVMYWYQQKSSQAPKLLFHYYDKDFNNEADTPDNFQSRRPNTSFCFLDIRSPGLGDTAMYLCATSPRQGNTEAFFGQGTRLTVV.

This clone came up once. The gene calls are TRBV29-1 and TRBJ2-2; TRBD2 aligns across 8 bases. Germline-derived CDR1 and CDR2 are SQVTM and ANQGSEA. After removal of 7 bases from V and 0 bases from J, the junction contained 4 bases not matched to a gene. The length of the CDR3 is 14 residues. The CDR3 DNA sequence: TGCAGCGGCACTAGCGGAACGAACACCGGGGAGCTGTTTTTT. Its translation is CSGTSGTNTGELFF.

This chain connects TRBV5-4 to TRBJ2-1; TRBD1 matches 9 bases. V was pared by 1 base and J by 8 bases, with 10 bases of the junction left unmatched. The CDR3 totals 16 residues. Germline CDR1 SGHNT, CDR2 YYREEE (reference sequence). The CDR3 spells CASSLITGGPIYEQFF. CDR3 coding DNA: TGTGCCAGCAGCTTGATTACAGGGGGCCCTATCTATGAGCAGTTCTTC. Combining the CDR3 with reference TRBV5-4 and TRBJ2-1 gives the whole variable domain ETGVTQSPTHLIKTRGQQVTLRCSSQSGHNTVSWYQQALGQGPQFIFQYYREEENGRGNFPPRFSGLQFPNYSSELNVNALELDDSALYLCASSLITGGPIYEQFFGPGTRLTVL.

This clone was counted between two and nine times. J is TRBJ1-6 and V is TRBV11-3; 8 nucleotides align to TRBD1. The CDR3 has 14 residues. Unmatched junction bases numbered 5, after V lost 3 bases and J lost 10 bases. Germline V gene lookup returns CDR1 SGHNT and CDR2 YENEEA. The chain's CDR3 is CASSLRTGGSPLHF. The CDR3 nucleotides read TGTGCCAGCAGCTTGAGAACAGGGGGATCACCCCTCCACTTT.

J is TRBJ1-6 and V is TRBV9, with D perhaps matching TRBD1 (5 bases). The CDR3 length is 13 residues. V was clipped by 3 bases and J by 9 bases, with 10 bases between them. Germline values: CDR1 SGDLS, CDR2 YYNGEE. As DNA, the CDR3 is TGTGCCAGCAGCGGGGGCCCCGGTTCACCCCTCCACTTT. Translation: CASSGGPGSPLHF.

The chain links TRBV19 to TRBJ2-5, with 10 bases fitting TRBD1. Germline V gene sequence: CDR1 LNHDA, CDR2 SQIVND (reference sequence). The CDR3 sequence is 16 residues long. The V and J ends lost 3 bases and 2 bases, in that order; junction bases with no gene match: 6. Here the CDR3 reads CASSIGTGETQETQYF. CDR3 in DNA: TGTGCCAGTAGTATTGGGACAGGGGAAACTCAAGAGACCCAGTACTTC.

This clone was detected once. This sequence joins TRBV25-1 and TRBJ1-1, with D perhaps matching TRBD1 (5 bases). Germline V gene lookup returns CDR1 MGHDK and CDR2 SYGVNS. Trimming removed 2 bases from V and 4 bases from J, with 11 bases in between. This CDR3 has 14 residues. CDR3 residues: CASSESKGLTEAFF. Written as DNA, the CDR3 is TGTGCCAGCAGTGAAAGTAAGGGACTCACTGAAGCTTTCTTT.

V gene TRBV7-3 combines with J gene TRBJ2-3, with 9 bases that match TRBD2. The germline V gene has CDR1 SGHTA and CDR2 FQGTGA. CDR3 length: 15 residues. Unmatched junction bases numbered 10, after V lost 6 bases and J lost 6 bases. The CDR3 reads CASRRGGELVDTQYF. In DNA, the CDR3 is TGTGCCAGCAGACGCGGGGGGGAACTCGTGGATACGCAGTATTTT.

J is TRBJ1-2 and V is TRBV5-4; no definite D call. The V end lost 2 bases, the J end lost 4 bases, and 15 bases lay between the germline ends. Germline CDR1 is SGHNT and CDR2 is YYREEE (reference sequence). There are 15 residues in the CDR3. The CDR3 bases are TGTGCCAGCAGCTTCGACACCAAAATGGGCTATGGCTACACCTTC. Translated, it gives CASSFDTKMGYGYTF.

The J gene is TRBJ2-1, the V gene TRBV7-8; 10 nucleotides agree with TRBD2. The CDR3 is 15 amino acids. V gave up 2 bases and J gave up 5 bases; unmatched junction bases: 3. The germline CDR1 and CDR2 sequences are SGHVS and FQNEAQ. CDR3 in DNA: TGTGCCAGCAGCTTACTAGCGGGAGCTGACAATGAGCAGTTCTTC. Translated, it gives CASSLLAGADNEQFF.

This clone has a handful of counts. V is TRBV11-2 and J is TRBJ1-5; D remains unclear. CDR1 is SGHAT, CDR2 FQNNGV, per germline. The germline V and J ends were trimmed by 5 bases and 4 bases, with 9 bases remaining between them. The CDR3 extends over 13 amino acids. This CDR3 is CASSPEVNQPQHF. For the CDR3, the DNA is TGTGCCAGCAGCCCAGAGGTAAATCAGCCCCAGCATTTT.

This chain joins TRBV9 and TRBJ2-1; 13 bases are shared with TRBD2. Germline V gives CDR1 SGDLS, CDR2 YYNGEE. V gave up 4 bases and J gave up 8 bases; unmatched junction bases: 12. The CDR3 totals 17 residues. The CDR3, as DNA: TGTGCCAGCAGCCCTAGACTAGCGGGGGGTCATGGGGATGAGCAGTTCTTC. It translates to CASSPRLAGGHGDEQFF. The full variable domain, in which reference TRBV9 and TRBJ2-1 provide the parts outside the CDR3, is DSGVTQTPKHLITATGQRVTLRCSPRSGDLSVYWYQQSLDQGLQFLIQYYNGEERAKGNILERFSAQQFPDLHSELNLSSLELGDSALYFCASSPRLAGGHGDEQFFGPGTRLTVL.

This clone showed up just a few times. The chain employs TRBV18 and TRBJ1-1; no definite D call. The CDR3 contains 13 residues. V was clipped by 3 bases and J by 0 bases, with 5 bases between them. Germline V gene sequence: CDR1 KGHSH, CDR2 LQKENI. CDR3 residues: CASSPSVNTEAFF. The DNA of the CDR3 is TGTGCCAGCTCACCCTCTGTGAACACTGAAGCTTTCTTT.

This clone was seen a few times. Other DNA sequences within the sample encode an identical CDR3. V gene TRBV7-2 combines with J gene TRBJ1-2, with D perhaps matching TRBD1 (6 bases). V shed 2 bases and J shed 2 bases, with 9 bases lying between them. This CDR3 contains 14 residues. Germline lookup yields CDR1 SGHTA and CDR2 FQGNSA. CDR3 sequence (DNA): TGTGCCAGCAGCTTATACAGGGAAAACTATGGCTACACCTTC. It encodes CASSLYRENYGYTF.

J is TRBJ2-4 and V is TRBV21-1; the table assigns TRBD1, which was not confirmed against the DNA. TRBV21-1 is labeled a pseudogene. The CDR3 extends over 18 amino acids. The CDR3: CASSKAVTGKFGKNIQYF. DNA of the CDR3: TGTGCCAGCAGCAAAGCTGTGACAGGGAAGTTTGGCAAAAACATTCAGTACTTC.

V usage is TRBV6-5 and J usage is TRBJ1-6, with D possibly being TRBD1 (5 bases). Trimming shortened V by 3 bases and J by 7 bases, and 7 bases separated the two germline ends. Germline loops: CDR1 MNHEY, CDR2 SVGAGI. The CDR3 contains 13 residues. CDR3 loop: CASSYGANSPLHF. CDR3 DNA: TGTGCCAGCAGTTATGGGGCAAATTCACCCCTCCACTTT.

This clone was seen just once. CDR3 nucleotides: TGTGCCAGCAGCGGACAGGGTTCTCTCTCCTACGAGCAGTACTTC. This codes for CASSGQGSLSYEQYF. The rearrangement joins TRBV7-2 to TRBJ2-7, with TRBD1 matching 8 bases. CDR1 and CDR2 from the germline V gene are SGHTA and FQGNSA. The V segment lost 5 bases and the J segment 0 bases; nucleotides outside the gene matches: 6. The CDR3 has 15 residues.

This clone was observed a single time. The V gene is TRBV4-3, the J gene TRBJ2-6; a possible D gene is TRBD1 (5 bases). V was pared by 0 bases and J by 2 bases, with 8 bases between. CDR1 is LGHNA, CDR2 YSLEER, per germline. There are 16 residues in the CDR3. The CDR3 DNA is TGCGCCAGCAGCCAAGATATAGGGGCTGGGGCCAACGTCCTGACTTTC. Translating gives CASSQDIGAGANVLTF.

V usage is TRBV28 and J usage is TRBJ1-6, with 9 bases fitting TRBD1. The CDR3 covers 15 residues. V shed 5 bases, J shed 7 bases, and the junction held 6 bases outside the gene matches. Germline-derived CDR1 and CDR2 are MDHEN and SYDVKM. The CDR3 here is CASSRWDRANSPLHF. The CDR3 DNA sequence: TGTGCCAGCAGTCGGTGGGACAGGGCGAATTCACCCCTCCACTTT.